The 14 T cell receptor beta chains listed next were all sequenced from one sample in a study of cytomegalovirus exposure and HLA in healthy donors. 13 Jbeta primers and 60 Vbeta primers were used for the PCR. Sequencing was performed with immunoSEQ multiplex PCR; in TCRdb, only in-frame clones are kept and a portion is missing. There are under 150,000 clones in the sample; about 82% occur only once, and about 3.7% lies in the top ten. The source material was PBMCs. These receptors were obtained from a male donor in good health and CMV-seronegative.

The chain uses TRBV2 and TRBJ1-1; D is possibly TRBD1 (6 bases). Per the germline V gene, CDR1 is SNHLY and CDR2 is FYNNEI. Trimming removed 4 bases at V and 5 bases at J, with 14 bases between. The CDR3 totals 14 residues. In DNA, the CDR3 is TGTGCCAGCAGTGCAGGGGCAAGAGGTACTGAAGCTTTCTTT. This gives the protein CASSAGARGTEAFF. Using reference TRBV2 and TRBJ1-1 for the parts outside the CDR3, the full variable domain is EPEVTQTPSHQVTQMGQEVILRCVPISNHLYFYWYRQILGQKVEFLVSFYNNEISEKSEIFDDQFSVERPDGSNFTLKIRSTKLEDSAMYFCASSAGARGTEAFFGQGTRLTVV.

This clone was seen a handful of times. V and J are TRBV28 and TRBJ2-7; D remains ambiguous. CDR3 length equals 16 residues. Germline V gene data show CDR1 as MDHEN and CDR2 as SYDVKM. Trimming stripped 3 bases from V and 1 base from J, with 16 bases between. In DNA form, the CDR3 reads TGTGCCAGCAGTTTCCGGCTGGATGAACTATCCTACGAGCAGTACTTC. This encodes CASSFRLDELSYEQYF.

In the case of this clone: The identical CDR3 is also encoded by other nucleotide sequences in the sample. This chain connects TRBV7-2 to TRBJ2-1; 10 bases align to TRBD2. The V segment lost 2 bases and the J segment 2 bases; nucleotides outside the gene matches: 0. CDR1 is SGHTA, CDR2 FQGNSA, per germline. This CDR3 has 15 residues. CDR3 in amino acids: CASSLSGGAYNEQFF. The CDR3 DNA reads TGTGCCAGCAGCTTAAGCGGGGGGGCCTACAATGAGCAGTTCTTC.

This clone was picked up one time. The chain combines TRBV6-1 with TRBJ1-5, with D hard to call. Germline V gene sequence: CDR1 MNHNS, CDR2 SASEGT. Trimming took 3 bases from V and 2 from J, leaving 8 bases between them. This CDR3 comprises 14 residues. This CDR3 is CASSDDGGNQPQHF. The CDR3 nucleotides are TGTGCCAGCAGTGACGACGGAGGCAATCAGCCCCAGCATTTT.

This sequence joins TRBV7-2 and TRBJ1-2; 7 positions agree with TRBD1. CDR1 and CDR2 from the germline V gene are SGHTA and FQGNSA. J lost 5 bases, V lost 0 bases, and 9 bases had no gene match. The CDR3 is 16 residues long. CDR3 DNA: TGTGCCAGCAGCTTAGCCTTAGACAGGGCCGGGTATGGCTACACCTTC. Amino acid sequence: CASSLALDRAGYGYTF.

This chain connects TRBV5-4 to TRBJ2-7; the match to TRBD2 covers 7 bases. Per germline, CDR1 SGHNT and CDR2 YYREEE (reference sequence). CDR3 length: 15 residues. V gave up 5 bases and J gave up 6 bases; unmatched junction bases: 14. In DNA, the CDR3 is TGTGCCAGCAGTGCCCGGGGGGAGGGCTTGCGCGAGCAGTACTTC. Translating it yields CASSARGEGLREQYF.

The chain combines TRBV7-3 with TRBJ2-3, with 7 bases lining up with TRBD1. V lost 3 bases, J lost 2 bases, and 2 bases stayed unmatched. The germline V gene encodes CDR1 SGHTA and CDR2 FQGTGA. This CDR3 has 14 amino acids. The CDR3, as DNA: TGTGCCAGCAGCTTGGGGACAGTCACAGATACGCAGTATTTT. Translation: CASSLGTVTDTQYF. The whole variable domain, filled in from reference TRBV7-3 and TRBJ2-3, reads GAGVSQTPSNKVTEKGKYVELRCDPISGHTALYWYRQSLGQGPEFLIYFQGTGAADDSGLPNDRFFAVRPEGSVSTLKIQRTERGDSAVYLCASSLGTVTDTQYFGPGTRLTVL.

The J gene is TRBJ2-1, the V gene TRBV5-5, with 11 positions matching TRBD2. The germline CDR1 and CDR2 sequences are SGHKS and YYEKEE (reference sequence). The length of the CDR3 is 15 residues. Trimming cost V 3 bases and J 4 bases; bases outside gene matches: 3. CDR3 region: CASSSLAGGYNEQFF. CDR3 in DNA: TGTGCCAGCAGCTCTCTAGCGGGGGGTTACAATGAGCAGTTCTTC.

The CDR3 nucleotides are TGTGCCAGCAGTTTGGACAGGGGGCCCTATGGCTACACCTTC. This sequence encodes CASSLDRGPYGYTF. The chain combines TRBV28 with TRBJ1-2; 11 bases are shared with TRBD1. Germline V gene sequence: CDR1 MDHEN, CDR2 SYDVKM. Trimming removed 3 bases from V and 4 bases from J; junction bases left unmatched: 1. The CDR3 is made up of 14 amino acids.

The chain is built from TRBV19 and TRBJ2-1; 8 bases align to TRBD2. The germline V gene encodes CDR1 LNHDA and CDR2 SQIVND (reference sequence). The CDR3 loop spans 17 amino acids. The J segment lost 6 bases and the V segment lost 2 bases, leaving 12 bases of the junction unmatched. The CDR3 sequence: CASSISSGGIKPNEQFF. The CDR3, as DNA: TGTGCCAGTAGTATATCGAGCGGGGGCATTAAACCCAATGAGCAGTTCTTC. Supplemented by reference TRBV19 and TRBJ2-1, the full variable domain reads DGGITQSPKYLFRKEGQNVTLSCEQNLNHDAMYWYRQDPGQGLRLIYYSQIVNDFQKGDIAEGYSVSREKKESFPLTVTSAQKNPTAFYLCASSISSGGIKPNEQFFGPGTRLTVL.

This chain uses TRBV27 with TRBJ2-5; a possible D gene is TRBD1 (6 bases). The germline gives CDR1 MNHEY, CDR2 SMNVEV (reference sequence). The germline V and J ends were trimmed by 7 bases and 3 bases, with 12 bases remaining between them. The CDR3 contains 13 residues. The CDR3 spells CASNRAGEETQYF. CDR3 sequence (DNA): TGTGCCAGCAATCGGGCAGGGGAAGAGACCCAGTACTTC.

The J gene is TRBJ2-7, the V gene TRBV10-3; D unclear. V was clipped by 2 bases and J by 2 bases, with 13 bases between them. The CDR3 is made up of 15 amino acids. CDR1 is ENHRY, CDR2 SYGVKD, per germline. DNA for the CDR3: TGTGCCATCAGTGAGCCGCCAGGTTTTACCTACGAGCAGTACTTC. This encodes CAISEPPGFTYEQYF.

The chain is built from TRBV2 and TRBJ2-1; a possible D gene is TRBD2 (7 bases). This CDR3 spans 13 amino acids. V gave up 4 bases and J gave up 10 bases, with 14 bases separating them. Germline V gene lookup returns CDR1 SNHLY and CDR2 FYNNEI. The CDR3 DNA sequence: TGTGCCAGCAGTGGGACTAGGGGGGTAGAGCAGTTCTTC. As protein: CASSGTRGVEQFF.

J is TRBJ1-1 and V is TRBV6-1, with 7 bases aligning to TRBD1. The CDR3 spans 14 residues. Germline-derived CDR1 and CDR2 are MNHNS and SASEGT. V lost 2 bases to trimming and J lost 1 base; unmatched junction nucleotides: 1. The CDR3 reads CASSEHRGNTEAFF. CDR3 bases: TGTGCCAGCAGTGAACACAGGGGGAACACTGAAGCTTTCTTT.